This passage covers 17 T cell receptor beta chains from one sample sequenced in a study of blood T cell repertoires in COVID-19 (dated by TCRdb to 2018 to 2020). Receptors were amplified or captured by the immunoSEQ multiplex PCR assay. The table comes from immuneACCESS by way of TCRdb, which keeps in-frame sequences with V and J called. Part of the clones is missing from these tables; in studies checked, under half for an unresolved V gene and the rest for unknown reasons. The sample profile shows roughly 400,000 clones; roughly 91% of them were found once. The top ten constitute less than 2% of the sample. Sequencing used PBMCs or T cells enriched from blood (not recorded which). The receptors here all came from a woman aged 25 to 45 who had recovered from COVID-19.

The rearrangement links TRBV28 to TRBJ1-4; 8 positions match TRBD1. V shed 8 bases and J 3 bases; nucleotides not matched to a gene: 8. Germline V gene sequence: CDR1 MDHEN, CDR2 SYDVKM. This CDR3 contains 15 residues. CDR3 sequence reads: CASGIQGASNEKLFF. CDR3 coding DNA: TGTGCCAGCGGTATCCAGGGGGCGTCTAATGAAAAACTGTTTTTT.

The chain employs TRBV19 and TRBJ1-6, with D perhaps TRBD1 (5 bases). CDR1 and CDR2 (germline): LNHDA, SQIVND (reference sequence). This CDR3 is built from 12 residues. V dropped 5 bases and J dropped 11 bases, with 10 bases sitting between them. The CDR3 sequence: CASSGTGTPLHF. DNA for the CDR3: TGTGCCAGTAGTGGGACTGGGACACCCCTCCACTTT. The variable domain in full, with the rest retrieved from reference TRBV19 and TRBJ1-6, is DGGITQSPKYLFRKEGQNVTLSCEQNLNHDAMYWYRQDPGQGLRLIYYSQIVNDFQKGDIAEGYSVSREKKESFPLTVTSAQKNPTAFYLCASSGTGTPLHFGNGTRLTVT.

The CDR3 DNA reads TGTGCCAGCAGTGAACCCAGGGGGCGCCGGGCCGGGGAGCTGTTTTTT. This codes for CASSEPRGRRAGELFF. The chain carries TRBV2 and TRBJ2-2, with 8 bases lining up with TRBD1. The CDR3 has 16 residues. V lost 2 bases to trimming and J lost 6 bases; unmatched junction nucleotides: 8. Germline lookup yields CDR1 SNHLY and CDR2 FYNNEI. Drawing the rest from reference TRBV2 and TRBJ2-2, the complete variable domain is EPEVTQTPSHQVTQMGQEVILRCVPISNHLYFYWYRQILGQKVEFLVSFYNNEISEKSEIFDDQFSVERPDGSNFTLKIRSTKLEDSAMYFCASSEPRGRRAGELFFGEGSRLTVL.

This sequence joins TRBV5-1 and TRBJ2-7; TRBD2 is a possible D gene (6 bases). Germline V CDR1 and CDR2: SGHRS, YFSETQ. V was cut by 3 bases and J by 1 base, with 20 bases left in between. The CDR3 has 17 residues. The DNA of the CDR3 is TGCGCCAGCAGCTCCGTTCTCGCGGGACCGCGATCCTACGAGCAGTACTTC. This encodes CASSSVLAGPRSYEQYF.

The chain uses TRBV27 and TRBJ2-1; TRBD2 matches at 8 bases. CDR3 length: 14 amino acids. The germline V gene has CDR1 MNHEY and CDR2 SMNVEV (reference sequence). V was pared by 0 bases and J by 8 bases, with 3 bases of the junction left unmatched. The CDR3 sequence: CASSLSRGGDEQFF. The CDR3 bases are TGTGCCAGCAGTTTATCCCGGGGGGGGGATGAGCAGTTCTTC.

The gene calls are TRBV18 and TRBJ2-1, with D uncertain. From germline, CDR1 is KGHSH and CDR2 LQKENI. The CDR3 length is 15 residues. The V end was cut by 6 bases, the J end by 0 bases, with 12 bases between. CDR3 residues: CASSRTRSSYNEQFF. For the CDR3, the DNA is TGTGCCAGCTCCCGAACACGGAGCTCCTACAATGAGCAGTTCTTC.

The chain combines TRBV12-3 or TRBV12-4 with TRBJ2-2, with a tentative D call TRBD1 (6 bases). The CDR3 consists of 13 residues. V was trimmed by 9 bases and J by 1 base, leaving 9 bases between them. The CDR3 loop reads CASGQRNTGELFF. The CDR3 DNA is TGTGCCAGTGGACAGAGGAACACCGGGGAGCTGTTTTTT.

This chain connects TRBV18 to TRBJ2-5; D is perhaps TRBD1 (6 bases). The CDR3 length is 14 residues. V was pared by 1 base and J by 1 base, with 7 bases between. The germline CDR1 and CDR2 sequences are KGHSH and LQKENI. The CDR3 DNA reads TGTGCCAGCTCACCACAACAGGGCCAAGAGACCCAGTACTTC. Translating it yields CASSPQQGQETQYF.

The chain employs TRBV4-2 and TRBJ2-7, with D hard to call. This CDR3 region has 15 residues. V was pared by 0 bases and J by 0 bases, with 9 bases between. The V gene's germline CDR1 is LGHNA and CDR2 YNFKEQ. The CDR3 is CASSQDRSSSYEQYF. The CDR3 DNA sequence: TGTGCCAGCAGCCAAGACAGGTCGAGCTCCTACGAGCAGTACTTC.

The CDR3 loop is CASTLQWGHASNQPQHF. The CDR3 DNA is TGCGCCAGCACCTTACAGTGGGGGCACGCGTCCAATCAGCCCCAGCATTTT. This chain joins TRBV23-1 and TRBJ1-5; D may be TRBD1 (6 bases). TRBV23-1 is an ORF for which the function is uncertain. This CDR3 comprises 17 residues. Deletions cut 7 bases from V and 3 bases from J, with 22 bases between.

The gene calls are TRBV7-6 and TRBJ2-2; no firm D call. The germline V gene has CDR1 SGHVS and CDR2 FNYEAQ. Deletions cut 5 bases from V and 4 bases from J, with 17 bases between. The CDR3 is 16 residues long. The CDR3 protein is CASSPIGSGGTGELFF. The CDR3 coding sequence is TGTGCCAGCAGCCCGATCGGGTCCGGCGGCACCGGGGAGCTGTTTTTT.

The CDR3 reads CASSRAEATTDTQYF. CDR3 bases: TGTGCCAGCAGTCGCGCAGAGGCTACTACAGATACGCAGTATTTT. The genes are TRBV7-9 and TRBJ2-3; no firm D call. This CDR3 contains 15 residues. The germline gives CDR1 SEHNR, CDR2 FQNEAQ (reference sequence). V was clipped by 6 bases and J by 3 bases, with 16 bases between them.

The chain recombines TRBV9 with TRBJ2-7, with D possibly being TRBD1 (6 bases). CDR1 is SGDLS and CDR2 is YYNGEE in the germline V gene. V was clipped by 4 bases and J by 0 bases, with 11 bases between them. This CDR3 has 14 residues. This chain's CDR3 is CASSSTGNSYEQYF. The DNA of the CDR3 is TGTGCCAGCAGCTCTACAGGGAACTCCTACGAGCAGTACTTC. Drawing the rest from reference TRBV9 and TRBJ2-7, the complete variable domain is DSGVTQTPKHLITATGQRVTLRCSPRSGDLSVYWYQQSLDQGLQFLIQYYNGEERAKGNILERFSAQQFPDLHSELNLSSLELGDSALYFCASSSTGNSYEQYFGPGTRLTVT.

The gene calls are TRBV6-5 and TRBJ2-7; 10 nucleotides line up with TRBD1. This CDR3 is built from 14 residues. V trimming: 8 bases; J trimming: 5 bases; junction bases outside the gene matches: 9. Germline CDR1 MNHEY, CDR2 SVGAGI. CDR3 sequence: CASLGQGFSHEQYF. The CDR3 DNA sequence: TGTGCCAGCCTGGGACAGGGGTTTTCTCACGAGCAGTACTTC.

The rearrangement uses TRBV2 and TRBJ1-2, with 9 bases matching TRBD1. The CDR3 extends over 13 amino acids. Germline lookup yields CDR1 SNHLY and CDR2 FYNNEI. Germline trimming cut 10 bases from V and 6 bases from J; bases unmatched to any gene: 9. The CDR3 reads CATRTGELNGYTF. In DNA form, the CDR3 reads TGTGCCACCCGGACAGGGGAGTTAAATGGCTACACCTTC.

This clone has just one count. The genes are TRBV7-3 and TRBJ1-1; 7 positions agree with TRBD1. CDR3 size: 14 residues. The germline V gene has CDR1 SGHTA and CDR2 FQGTGA. J was trimmed by 5 bases and V by 4 bases; bases with no gene match: 7. In nucleotides, the CDR3 is TGTGCCAGCAGCTCTGACAGGGTACGGACTGAAGCTTTCTTT. Translating gives CASSSDRVRTEAFF.

This rearrangement joins TRBV9 to TRBJ2-2; D is possibly TRBD1 (6 bases). The ends were cut back, 1 base at V and 4 bases at J, with 14 bases in the middle. The CDR3 totals 16 residues. Germline loops: CDR1 SGDLS, CDR2 YYNGEE. The CDR3 sequence: CASSVRAGTSTGELFF. The CDR3 coding sequence is TGTGCCAGCAGCGTAAGGGCAGGGACATCCACCGGGGAGCTGTTTTTT.